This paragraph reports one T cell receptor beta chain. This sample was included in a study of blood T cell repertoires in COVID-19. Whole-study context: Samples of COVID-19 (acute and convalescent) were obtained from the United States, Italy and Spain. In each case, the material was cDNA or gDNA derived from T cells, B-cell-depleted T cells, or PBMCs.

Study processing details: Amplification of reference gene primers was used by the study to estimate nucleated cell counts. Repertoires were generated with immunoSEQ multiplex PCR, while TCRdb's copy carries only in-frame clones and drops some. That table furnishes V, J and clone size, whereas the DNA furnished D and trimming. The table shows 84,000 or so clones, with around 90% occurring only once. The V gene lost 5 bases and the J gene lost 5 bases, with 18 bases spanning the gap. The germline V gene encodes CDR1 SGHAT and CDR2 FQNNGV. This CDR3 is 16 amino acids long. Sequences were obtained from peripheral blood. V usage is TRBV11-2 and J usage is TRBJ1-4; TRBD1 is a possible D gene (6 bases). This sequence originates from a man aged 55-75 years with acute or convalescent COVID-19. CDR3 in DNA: TGTGCCAGCAGCCAAAGCGTGGGCAGGGGAAATGAAAAACTGTTTTTT. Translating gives CASSQSVGRGNEKLFF.